The 29 T cell receptor beta chains listed next were all sequenced from one sample in a study of T cell responses to AZD1222 COVID-19 vaccine. The method was immunoSEQ multiplex PCR; TCRdb's version includes in-frame clones alone and lacks a portion of them. The sample records tens of thousands of clones, about 91% being singletons. The sequencing here drew on peripheral blood, taken 28 days after the second AZD1222 dose. The receptors come from an adult who received the AZD1222 COVID-19 vaccine.

The chain recombines TRBV27 with TRBJ2-3; TRBD1 is a possible D gene (5 bases). V dropped 2 bases and J dropped 3 bases, with 18 bases sitting between them. CDR1 is MNHEY and CDR2 is SMNVEV in the germline V gene (reference sequence). The CDR3 is 17 residues long. The CDR3 reads CASSLVRAGRFTDTQYF. The CDR3 DNA follows: TGTGCCAGCAGTTTAGTTCGGGCAGGGCGATTTACAGATACGCAGTATTTT.

This clone was recorded once. The rearrangement links TRBV11-3 to TRBJ2-6; 8 nucleotides agree with TRBD2. Germline lookup yields CDR1 SGHNT and CDR2 YENEEA. The CDR3 consists of 20 residues. With 1 base clipped from V and 0 bases from J, the junction kept 11 bases outside the gene matches. CDR3 in DNA: TGTGCCAGCAGCTTAGGATCGGCTAGCGGGCTCCTCTCTGGGGCCAACGTCCTGACTTTC. It specifies CASSLGSASGLLSGANVLTF.

The rearrangement joins TRBV28 to TRBJ2-7; 7 bases fit TRBD1. Germline CDR1 reads MDHEN; CDR2 reads SYDVKM. The CDR3 is 13 amino acids. V lost 6 bases and J lost 5; bases outside the gene matches: 7. CDR3 amino acids: CASRRQGAHEQYF. In DNA, the CDR3 is TGTGCCAGCAGAAGACAGGGTGCCCACGAGCAGTACTTC.

In this sample, this clone turned up once. The V and J genes are TRBV3-1 (or the pseudogene TRBV3-2) and TRBJ1-3, with 9 positions matching TRBD1. CDR1 and CDR2 (germline): LGHDT, YNNKEL (reference sequence). The trim removed 4 bases at V and 0 bases at J, leaving 4 bases unmatched. The length of the CDR3 is 16 residues. The CDR3 sequence is CASSRQGDNSGNTIYF. The CDR3 region has the DNA TGTGCCAGCAGCCGACAGGGGGACAACTCTGGAAACACCATATATTTT.

This clone is a singleton in its sample. The chain has TRBV30 and TRBJ1-2; unclear D gene. Trimming shortened V by 0 bases and J by 7 bases, and 15 bases separated the two germline ends. The CDR3 extends over 14 amino acids. Per germline, CDR1 GTSNPN and CDR2 SVGIG (reference sequence). Here the CDR3 DNA reads TGTGCCTGGAGTGTAGGGCCCCCTGGACGTGGCTACACCTTC. This translates into CAWSVGPPGRGYTF.

The chain carries TRBV5-6 and TRBJ2-6; D gene uncertain. CDR1 is SGHDT and CDR2 is YYEEEE in the germline V gene. The CDR3 totals 14 residues. V lost 0 bases and J 3 bases, leaving 4 bases between the germline ends. CDR3 sequence (DNA): TGTGCCAGCAGCTTGGGGTATGGGGCCAACGTCCTGACTTTC. Encoded protein: CASSLGYGANVLTF.

The chain employs TRBV19 and TRBJ1-1; D possibly corresponds to TRBD1 (5 bases). Germline CDR1 reads LNHDA; CDR2 reads SQIVND (reference sequence). The CDR3 consists of 15 residues. V was clipped by 1 base and J by 0 bases, with 9 bases between them. CDR3 sequence (DNA): TGTGCCAGTAGTATAGCGACAGCCATGAACACTGAAGCTTTCTTT. Amino acids: CASSIATAMNTEAFF.

J is TRBJ2-3 and V is TRBV28; D ambiguous. V was cut by 7 bases and J by 0 bases, with 20 bases left in between. This CDR3 region has 17 residues. Germline-derived CDR1 and CDR2 are MDHEN and SYDVKM. The CDR3 is CASNNRRWRTSTDTQYF. The DNA for the CDR3 is TGTGCCAGCAACAACCGTCGGTGGAGAACTAGCACAGATACGCAGTATTTT.

This chain joins TRBV11-2 and TRBJ1-6; TRBD1 might be the D (5 bases). V was cut by 5 bases and J by 9 bases, with 14 bases left in between. The CDR3 is 14 residues long. Germline V gene data show CDR1 as SGHAT and CDR2 as FQNNGV. This chain's CDR3 is CASSLWQGGSPLHF. The CDR3 DNA reads as TGTGCCAGCAGCCTCTGGCAGGGTGGTTCACCCCTCCACTTT.

This chain connects TRBV7-8 to TRBJ2-7; 9 bases map to TRBD1. Trimming took 3 bases from V and 3 from J; bases not matched to a gene: 6. CDR1 and CDR2 from the germline V gene are SGHVS and FQNEAQ. The CDR3 runs to 15 residues. CDR3 bases: TGTGCCAGCAGCTTGAGGACAGGGGTGGGCTACGAGCAGTACTTC. Its translation is CASSLRTGVGYEQYF.

The chain combines TRBV6-2 or TRBV6-3 with TRBJ1-1; D remains ambiguous. There are 13 residues in the CDR3. Trimming took 5 bases from V and 8 from J, leaving 15 bases between them. The V gene's germline CDR1 is MNHEY and CDR2 SVGEGT. The CDR3 is CASSLRYQIEAFF. CDR3 coding DNA: TGTGCCAGCAGTCTTCGATACCAGATAGAAGCTTTCTTT.

This chain connects TRBV6-5 to TRBJ2-6; D is unclear. The CDR3 spans 13 residues. Trimming left V 6 bases short and J 1 base short, with 4 bases between. The germline V gene has CDR1 MNHEY and CDR2 SVGAGI. The CDR3 protein is CASRESGANVLTF. CDR3 sequence (DNA): TGTGCCAGCAGGGAGTCTGGGGCCAACGTCCTGACTTTC.

The chain links TRBV9 to TRBJ1-2; D is ambiguous. This CDR3 is 12 amino acids long. Trimming left V 5 bases short and J 4 bases short, with 9 bases between. Germline loops: CDR1 SGDLS, CDR2 YYNGEE. CDR3 bases: TGTGCCAGCAGTCAGACCTCCTATGGCTACACCTTC. Its translation: CASSQTSYGYTF.

The rearrangement joins TRBV5-4 to TRBJ1-1, with D tentatively TRBD1 (6 bases). The CDR3 is made up of 13 amino acids. Germline loops: CDR1 SGHNT, CDR2 YYREEE (reference sequence). Trimming pared 4 bases from V and 4 bases from J, leaving 11 bases between. The CDR3 loop is CASSPTGVTEAFF. CDR3 nucleotides: TGTGCCAGCAGCCCGACAGGAGTCACTGAAGCTTTCTTT.

The CDR3 here is CSVPGGRTGELFF. As DNA, the CDR3 is TGCAGCGTCCCAGGGGGTAGGACCGGGGAGCTGTTTTTT. The V gene is TRBV29-1, the J gene TRBJ2-2, with 7 bases lining up with TRBD1. Germline CDR1 is SQVTM and CDR2 is ANQGSEA. The junction had 6 bases not matched to a gene; V was cut back by 6 bases and J by 5 bases. The CDR3 has 13 residues.

The V call is TRBV20-1, the J call TRBJ2-2; D gene unclear. Deletions cut 3 bases from V and 4 bases from J, with 6 bases between. Germline V gives CDR1 DFQATT, CDR2 SNEGSKA (reference sequence). There are 12 residues in the CDR3. Written as DNA, the CDR3 is TGCAGTGCTAGTCCTATCACCGGGGAGCTGTTTTTT. This encodes CSASPITGELFF.

This clone was seen a single time. The chain combines TRBV20-1 with TRBJ1-2; D gene ambiguous. Germline CDR1 reads DFQATT; CDR2 reads SNEGSKA (reference sequence). Trimming took 3 bases from V and 4 from J, leaving 12 bases between them. The CDR3 is made up of 13 amino acids. CDR3 DNA sequence: TGCAGTGCTAGTCTCACTGGCCCCTATGGCTACACCTTC. This sequence encodes CSASLTGPYGYTF.

The chain has TRBV10-2 and TRBJ2-1, with 10 nucleotides matching TRBD2. The ends lost 3 bases at V and 8 bases at J; junction bases unmatched: 10. CDR1 is WSHSY, CDR2 SAAADI, per germline. CDR3 length: 16 amino acids. The CDR3 is CASSDLLAGVSHEQFF. The CDR3 region has the DNA TGCGCCAGCAGTGACCTCCTAGCGGGAGTGTCACATGAGCAGTTCTTC.

This rearrangement joins TRBV12-3 or TRBV12-4 to TRBJ1-2; 8 nucleotides agree with TRBD1. The CDR3 has 13 residues. Trimming took 6 bases from V and 4 from J; bases not matched to a gene: 4. The CDR3 reads CASSLGTGYGYTF. DNA for the CDR3: TGTGCCAGCAGCCTGGGGACAGGCTATGGCTACACCTTC.

This rearrangement joins TRBV15 to TRBJ1-2; D gene unclear. The ends were cut back, 3 bases at V and 4 bases at J, with 12 bases in the middle. CDR1 and CDR2 (germline): LNHNV, YYDKDF (reference sequence). CDR3 length: 14 residues. The CDR3 DNA reads as TGTGCCACCAGCAGTAGAGGGAGGGCCTATGGCTACACCTTC. Protein product: CATSSRGRAYGYTF.

J is TRBJ2-7 and V is TRBV7-6; TRBD1 aligns across 7 bases. With 6 bases clipped from V and 6 bases from J, the junction kept 17 bases outside the gene matches. The CDR3 spans 16 residues. The germline V gene encodes CDR1 SGHVS and CDR2 FNYEAQ. This CDR3 reads CASSSRRGGATREQYF. DNA for the CDR3: TGTGCCAGCAGTTCCAGACGAGGGGGCGCAACCCGCGAGCAGTACTTC.

A single count supports this clone. The rearrangement joins TRBV4-3 to TRBJ2-2; TRBD1 is a possible D gene (5 bases). The germline gives CDR1 LGHNA, CDR2 YSLEER. Trimming removed 0 bases from V and 5 bases from J, with 10 bases in between. This CDR3 region has 15 residues. The DNA for the CDR3 is TGCGCCAGCAGCCAAGAGGGGCAAGCGACCGGGGAGCTGTTTTTT. Translated, it gives CASSQEGQATGELFF.

The rearrangement links TRBV6-5 to TRBJ1-6; 11 bases agree with TRBD1. J was trimmed by 9 bases and V by 5 bases; bases with no gene match: 6. The CDR3 has 15 residues. Looked up from germline, CDR1 is MNHEY and CDR2 is SVGAGI. The CDR3 region has the DNA TGTGCCAGCAGTACCCTAGGACAGGGGGCTTCACCCCTCCACTTT. Residues: CASSTLGQGASPLHF.

This chain joins TRBV14 and TRBJ1-2; D gene unclear. Germline V lookup: CDR1 SGHDN, CDR2 FVKESK. This CDR3 has 11 residues. V was shortened by 5 bases and J by 2 bases, with 3 bases between the two germline ends. CDR3 sequence reads: CASSNNYGYTF. Written as DNA, the CDR3 is TGTGCCAGCAGCAACAACTATGGCTACACCTTC.

The chain recombines TRBV3-1 (or the pseudogene TRBV3-2) with TRBJ2-7; D remains ambiguous. The length of the CDR3 is 17 residues. Deletions cut 0 bases from V and 2 bases from J, with 17 bases between. The germline gives CDR1 LGHDT, CDR2 YNNKEL (reference sequence). DNA of the CDR3: TGTGCCAGCAGCCAAGATCTTGCTGCTATAGCAACCTACGAGCAGTACTTC. Its translation is CASSQDLAAIATYEQYF.

This clone was seen only a few times. The V and J genes are TRBV2 and TRBJ2-7, with D possibly matching TRBD2 (5 bases). Trimming left V 8 bases short and J 3 bases short, with 5 bases between. The CDR3 totals 10 residues. Germline V lookup: CDR1 SNHLY, CDR2 FYNNEI. CDR3 amino acids: CASGGYEQYF. CDR3 DNA: TGTGCCAGCGGAGGCTACGAGCAGTACTTC.

In its sample, this clone was seen once. V usage is TRBV5-5 and J usage is TRBJ1-2; unclear D gene. Germline V CDR1 and CDR2: SGHKS, YYEKEE (reference sequence). This CDR3 is built from 13 residues. The V and J ends lost 0 bases and 4 bases respectively, with 7 bases between them. CDR3 coding DNA: TGTGCCAGCAGCTTGGGGGTGCTCTATGGCTACACCTTC. It yields the protein CASSLGVLYGYTF.

The V gene is TRBV5-1, the J gene TRBJ2-3; no clear D gene. Looked up from germline, CDR1 is SGHRS and CDR2 is YFSETQ. The CDR3 runs 13 residues. The V end lost 3 bases, the J end lost 2 bases, and 7 bases lay between the germline ends. The CDR3 DNA sequence: TGCGCCAGCAGCTCGCAGCCCACAGATACGCAGTATTTT. It specifies CASSSQPTDTQYF.

J is TRBJ1-3 and V is TRBV6-2 or TRBV6-3; D unclear. Looked up from germline, CDR1 is MNHEY and CDR2 is SVGEGT. The CDR3 length is 15 residues. Trimming pared 2 bases from V and 0 bases from J, leaving 8 bases between. CDR3 DNA: TGTGCCAGCAGTTACGGTCCCAGCTCTGGAAACACCATATATTTT. The encoded protein is CASSYGPSSGNTIYF.